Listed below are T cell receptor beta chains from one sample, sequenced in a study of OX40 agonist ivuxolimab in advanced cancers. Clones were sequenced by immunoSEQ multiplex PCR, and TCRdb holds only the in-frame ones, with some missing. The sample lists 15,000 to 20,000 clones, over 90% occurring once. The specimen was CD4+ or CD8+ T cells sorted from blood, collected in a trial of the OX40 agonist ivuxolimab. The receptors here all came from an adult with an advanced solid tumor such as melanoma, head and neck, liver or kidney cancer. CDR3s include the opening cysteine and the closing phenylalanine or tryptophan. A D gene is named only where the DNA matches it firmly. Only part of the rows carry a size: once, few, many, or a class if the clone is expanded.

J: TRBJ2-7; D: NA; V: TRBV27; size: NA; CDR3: CASSFSAGTYEQYF; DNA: TGTGCCAGCAGTTTCTCAGCAGGTACCTACGAGCAGTACTTC
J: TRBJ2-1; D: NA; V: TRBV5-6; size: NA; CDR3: CASSQVTMYNEQFF; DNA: TGTGCCAGCAGCCAAGTGACTATGTACAATGAGCAGTTCTTC
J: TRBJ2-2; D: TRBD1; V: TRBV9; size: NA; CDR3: CASSARPRPGQGNTGELFF; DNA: TGTGCCAGCAGCGCCCGACCGCGCCCGGGACAGGGAAACACCGGGGAGCTGTTTTTT
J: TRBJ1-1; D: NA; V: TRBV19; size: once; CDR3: CASSMGGNTEAFF; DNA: TGTGCCAGTAGTATGGGAGGGAACACTGAAGCTTTCTTT
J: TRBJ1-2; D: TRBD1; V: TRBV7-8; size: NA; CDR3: CASSSDRGSYGYTF; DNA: TGTGCCAGCAGCTCTGACAGGGGTAGCTATGGCTACACCTTC
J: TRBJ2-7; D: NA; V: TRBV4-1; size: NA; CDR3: CASSDALAPISYEQYF; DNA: TGCGCCAGCAGCGACGCACTAGCTCCTATTTCCTACGAGCAGTACTTC
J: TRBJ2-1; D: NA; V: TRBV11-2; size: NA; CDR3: CASRPPGLLVLYNEQFF; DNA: TGTGCCAGCAGGCCTCCGGGACTCCTAGTCCTCTACAATGAGCAGTTCTTC
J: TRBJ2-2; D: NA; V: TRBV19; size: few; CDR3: CATQGGPGELFF; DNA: TGTGCCACACAAGGGGGACCCGGGGAGCTGTTTTTT
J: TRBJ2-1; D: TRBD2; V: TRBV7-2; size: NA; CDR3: CASSLYGGRAFTEQFF; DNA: TGTGCCAGCAGCTTATACGGCGGGAGGGCCTTCACTGAGCAGTTCTTC
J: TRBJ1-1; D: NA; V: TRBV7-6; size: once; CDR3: CASSAGGMNTEAFF; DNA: TGTGCCAGCAGCGCCGGTGGGATGAACACTGAAGCTTTCTTT
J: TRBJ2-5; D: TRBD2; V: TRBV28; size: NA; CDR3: CATLPLAGGQETQYF; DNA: TGTGCCACCTTGCCTCTAGCGGGAGGGCAAGAGACCCAGTACTTC
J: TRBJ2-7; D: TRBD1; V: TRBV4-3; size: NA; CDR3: CASSQARQGWEQYF; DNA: TGCGCCAGCAGCCAAGCAAGACAGGGTTGGGAGCAGTACTTC
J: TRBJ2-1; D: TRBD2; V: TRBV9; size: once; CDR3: CASSSPSGGSGLFF; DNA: TGTGCCAGCAGCTCCCCTAGCGGGGGCTCAGGTTTGTTCTTC
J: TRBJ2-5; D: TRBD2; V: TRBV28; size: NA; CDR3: CASSFPPSGGAETQYF; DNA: TGTGCCAGCAGTTTCCCCCCTAGCGGGGGGGCTGAGACCCAGTACTTC
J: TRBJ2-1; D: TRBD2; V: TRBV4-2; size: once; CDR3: CASQERTSGPYNEQFF; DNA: TGTGCCAGCCAGGAAAGGACTAGCGGGCCGTACAATGAGCAGTTCTTC
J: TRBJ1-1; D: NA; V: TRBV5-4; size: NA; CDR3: CASSSTPGASAEAFF; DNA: TGTGCCAGCAGCTCTACTCCGGGGGCTAGCGCTGAAGCTTTCTTT
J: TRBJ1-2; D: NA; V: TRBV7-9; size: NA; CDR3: CASSLATYGYTF; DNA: TGTGCCAGCAGCTTAGCTACCTATGGCTACACCTTC
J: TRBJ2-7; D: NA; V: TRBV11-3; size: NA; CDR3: CASSQRGVHEQYF; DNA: TGTGCCAGCAGCCAAAGGGGGGTACACGAGCAGTACTTC
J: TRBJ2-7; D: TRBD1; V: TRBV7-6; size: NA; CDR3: CASSEDRGPYEQYF; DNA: TGTGCCAGCAGCGAAGACAGGGGGCCCTACGAGCAGTACTTC
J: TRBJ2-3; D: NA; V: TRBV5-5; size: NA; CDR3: CASSLGHFTDTQYF; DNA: TGTGCCAGCAGCTTGGGACACTTCACAGATACGCAGTATTTT
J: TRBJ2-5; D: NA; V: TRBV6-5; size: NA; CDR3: CASSYSRGETQYF; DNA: TGTGCCAGCAGTTACTCAAGGGGGGAGACCCAGTACTTC
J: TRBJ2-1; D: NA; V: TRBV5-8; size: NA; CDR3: CASSYDGQYNEQFF; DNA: TGTGCCAGCAGCTACGACGGGCAGTACAATGAGCAGTTCTTC